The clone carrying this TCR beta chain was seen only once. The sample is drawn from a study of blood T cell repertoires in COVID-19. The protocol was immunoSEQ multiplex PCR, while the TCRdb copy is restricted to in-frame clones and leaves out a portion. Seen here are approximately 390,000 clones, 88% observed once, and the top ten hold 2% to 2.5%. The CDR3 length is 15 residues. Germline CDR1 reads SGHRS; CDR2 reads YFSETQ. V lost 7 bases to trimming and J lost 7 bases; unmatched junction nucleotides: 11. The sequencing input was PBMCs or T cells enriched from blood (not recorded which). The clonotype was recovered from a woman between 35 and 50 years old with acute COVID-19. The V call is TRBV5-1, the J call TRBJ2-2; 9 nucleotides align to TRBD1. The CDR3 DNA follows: TGCGCCAGCTCTATCACAGGGGGCGTAGACGGGGAGCTGTTTTTT. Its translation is CASSITGGVDGELFF.